One sample yielded the 10 T cell receptor beta chains listed below, sequenced in a study of post-analysis software for immune sequencing data. General study results and limits: The study found TRBV5-6, TRBV5-1 and TRBV20-1 among about five TRBV segments more frequent in patients than controls.

The antigens of these receptors remain unknown. Built from TCR beta cDNA, the libraries had unique molecular identifiers in them. TCRdb fed the PCR reads into MiXCR, producing one record per CDR3 protein. The table lists 250,000 to 300,000 distinct CDR3 sequences, about 40% of them singletons. Sequenced sample: blood. The receptors come from a girl aged 10 to 17 with multiple sclerosis.

The J gene is TRBJ2-3, the V gene TRBV5-1; D is perhaps TRBD1 (5 bases). The V end was cut by 4 bases, the J end by 2 bases, with 14 bases between. This CDR3 spans 15 amino acids. The germline V gene has CDR1 SGHRS and CDR2 YFSETQ. This CDR3 reads CASSPAAGPTDTQYF. In DNA, the CDR3 is TGCGCCAGCAGCCCCGCGGCAGGGCCCACAGATACGCAGTATTTT.

The sample holds many counts of this clonotype. The chain recombines TRBV20-1 with TRBJ2-5, with 9 bases lining up with TRBD2. Germline trimming cut 5 bases from V and 5 bases from J; bases unmatched to any gene: 6. The CDR3 covers 13 residues. Germline CDR1 is DFQATT and CDR2 is SNEGSKA (reference sequence). The CDR3: CSAVGLASETQYF. The CDR3, as DNA: TGCAGTGCTGTAGGACTAGCGTCCGAGACCCAGTACTTC.

A note on this clonotype: A junction boundary mismatches the germline segment, possibly from a read error. The rearrangement uses TRBV29-1 and TRBJ2-1; TRBD2 agrees at 10 bases. CDR3 length equals 16 residues. CDR1 SQVTM and CDR2 ANQGSEA come from the germline V gene. As DNA, the CDR3 is TGCAGCGGTGAAGACTTCGGGAGGACTAGCGGCAATGAGCAGTTCTTC. This codes for CSGEDFGRTSGNEQFF.

This clonotype has only a few counts. One base away lies a much larger clone, so this may be a sequencing read error. This chain joins TRBV6-6 and TRBJ1-2, with TRBD1 matching over 9 bases. V shed 5 bases, J shed 5 bases, and the junction held 6 bases outside the gene matches. CDR3 length: 14 residues. Germline CDR1 is MNHNY and CDR2 is SVGAGI (reference sequence). CDR3 nucleotides: TGTGCCAGCAGTAGGGAACAGGGGGCGTATGGCTACACCTTC. Protein: CASSREQGAYGYTF.

In its sample, this clonotype was seen many times. V and J are TRBV5-6 and TRBJ2-3; the D gene is possibly TRBD1 (5 bases). The germline gives CDR1 SGHDT, CDR2 YYEEEE. V lost 0 bases and J lost 4, with 15 bases in between. The CDR3 length is 16 residues. CDR3 in amino acids: CASSLAGSSGSDTQYF. The CDR3 coding sequence is TGTGCCAGCAGCTTGGCAGGGTCGTCTGGCTCAGATACGCAGTATTTT.

This clonotype has a handful of counts. At one end the junction does not follow the germline gene, possibly because of a read error. The chain joins TRBV14 to TRBJ1-1; D unclear. This CDR3 is built from 13 residues. CDR1 and CDR2 from the germline V gene are SGHDN and FVKESK. The CDR3, as DNA: TGTGCTAGCAGCCAAGACTTCTTGACTGAAGCTTTCTTT. It codes for CASSQDFLTEAFF.

This clonotype was found a few times. The V gene is TRBV5-1, the J gene TRBJ2-5, with D unresolved. Germline V CDR1 and CDR2: SGHRS, YFSETQ. The CDR3 has 11 amino acids. V lost 5 bases to trimming and J lost 0 bases, with 2 bases between them. The DNA for the CDR3 is TGCGCCAGCAGAGACCAAGAGACCCAGTACTTC. This encodes CASRDQETQYF.

The gene calls are TRBV12-5 and TRBJ1-2; 7 bases are a match to TRBD1. Looked up from germline, CDR1 is LGHNT and CDR2 is FRNRAP. The trim removed 7 bases at V and 1 base at J, leaving 9 bases unmatched. CDR3 length: 15 amino acids. The CDR3, as DNA: TGTGCTAGTGTCCGGGGACAGCGGAATAACTATGGCTACACCTTC. Translated, it gives CASVRGQRNNYGYTF. Variable domain in full (rest from reference TRBV12-5 and TRBJ1-2): DARVTQTPRHKVTEMGQEVTMRCQPILGHNTVFWYRQTMMQGLELLAYFRNRAPLDDSGMPKDRFSAEMPDATLATLKIQPSEPRDSAVYFCASVRGQRNNYGYTFGSGTRLTVV.

This clonotype came up many times. The rearrangement uses TRBV4-2 and TRBJ1-2; D possibly corresponds to TRBD1 (5 bases). There are 14 residues in the CDR3. Trimming pared 4 bases from V and 5 bases from J, leaving 14 bases between. Germline CDR1 reads LGHNA; CDR2 reads YNFKEQ. CDR3 protein: CASSPAGAGYGYTF. The CDR3 DNA follows: TGTGCCAGCAGCCCGGCGGGCGCAGGGTATGGCTACACCTTC.

This chain joins TRBV20-1 and TRBJ2-1; 10 bases map to TRBD1. From germline, CDR1 is DFQATT and CDR2 SNEGSKA (reference sequence). Losses at the gene ends were 4 bases for V and 1 base for J; bases not matched to a gene: 10. CDR3 size: 17 residues. The CDR3 is CSAMSQTGGLSYNEQFF. The CDR3 DNA reads as TGCAGTGCTATGTCACAGACAGGGGGCTTATCCTACAATGAGCAGTTCTTC.